Included here is one T cell receptor beta chain sequence, with context. The antigen remains unidentified. Both 60 Vbeta primers and 13 Jbeta primers went into the PCR. TCRdb's copy holds only in-frame clones and misses some; the assay was immunoSEQ multiplex PCR. The sample consists of tens of thousands of clones, approximately 64% of them appearing once. The germline V gene encodes CDR1 MNHNY and CDR2 SVGAGI (reference sequence). V lost 6 bases to trimming and J lost 0 bases, with 6 bases between them. The CDR3 length is 14 residues. This sample was taken from a study of cytomegalovirus exposure and HLA in healthy donors. General study results and limits: Reportedly, a later analysis found an Asian-associated ancestry cluster had fewer N-insertions than the approximately 640-donor mean. Later on, an analysis found that several of the most significant clusters appeared to be linked to common viral pathogens, which included parvovirus B19.

This receptor was taken from a woman between 45 and 65 years old in good health and CMV-seropositive. Sequenced material: PBMCs. The chain carries TRBV6-6 and TRBJ2-6; D call uncertain. CDR3 bases: TGTGCCAGCAGAGAGAGCTCTGGGGCCAACGTCCTGACTTTC. Its protein is CASRESSGANVLTF.